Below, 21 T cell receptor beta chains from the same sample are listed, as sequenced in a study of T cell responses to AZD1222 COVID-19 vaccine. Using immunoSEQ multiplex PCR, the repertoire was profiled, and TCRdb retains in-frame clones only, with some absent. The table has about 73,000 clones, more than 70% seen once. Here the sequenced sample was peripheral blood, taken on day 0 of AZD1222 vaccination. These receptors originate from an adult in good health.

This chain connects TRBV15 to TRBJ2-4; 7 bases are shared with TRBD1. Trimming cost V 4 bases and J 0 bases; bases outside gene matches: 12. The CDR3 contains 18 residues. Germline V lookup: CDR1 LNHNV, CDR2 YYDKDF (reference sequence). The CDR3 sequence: CATSTAQDRDRAKNIQYF. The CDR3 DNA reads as TGTGCCACCAGCACCGCCCAGGACCGGGACAGAGCCAAAAACATTCAGTACTTC.

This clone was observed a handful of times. Written as DNA, the CDR3 is TGTGCCAGCAGGGCGTTCGACCCAGAAGCTTTCTTT. Encoded protein: CASRAFDPEAFF. V is TRBV2 and J is TRBJ1-1; no firm D call. The V gene lost 6 bases and the J gene lost 8 bases, with 13 bases spanning the gap. The CDR3 sequence is 12 residues long. Germline CDR1 is SNHLY and CDR2 is FYNNEI.

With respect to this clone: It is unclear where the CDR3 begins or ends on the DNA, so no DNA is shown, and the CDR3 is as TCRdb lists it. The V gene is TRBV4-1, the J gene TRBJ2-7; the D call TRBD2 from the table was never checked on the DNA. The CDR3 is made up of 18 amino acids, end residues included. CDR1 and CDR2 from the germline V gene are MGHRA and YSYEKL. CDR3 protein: CASSQVLSLRGISYEQYF.

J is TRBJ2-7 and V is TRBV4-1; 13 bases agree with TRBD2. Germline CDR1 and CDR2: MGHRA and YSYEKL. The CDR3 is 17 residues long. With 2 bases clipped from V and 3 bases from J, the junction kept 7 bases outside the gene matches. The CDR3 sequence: CASSQPFGLAGDYEQYF. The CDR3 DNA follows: TGCGCCAGCAGCCAACCGTTTGGACTAGCGGGGGACTACGAGCAGTACTTC.

The CDR3 nucleotides are TGTGCCAGCAGCAGTACTGCGGGAGGGCCGCAGTATTTT. Its translation is CASSSTAGGPQYF. This sequence joins TRBV2 and TRBJ2-3; 9 bases map to TRBD2. Per germline, CDR1 SNHLY and CDR2 FYNNEI. V gave up 6 bases and J gave up 10 bases; unmatched junction bases: 8. The CDR3 is 13 residues long.

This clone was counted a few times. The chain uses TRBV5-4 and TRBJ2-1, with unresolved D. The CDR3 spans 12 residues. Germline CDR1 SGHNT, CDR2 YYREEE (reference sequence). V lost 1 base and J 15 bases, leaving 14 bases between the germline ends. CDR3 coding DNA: TGTGCCAGCAGCTTGTCAGTAGGGAAACCGTTCTTC. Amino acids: CASSLSVGKPFF.

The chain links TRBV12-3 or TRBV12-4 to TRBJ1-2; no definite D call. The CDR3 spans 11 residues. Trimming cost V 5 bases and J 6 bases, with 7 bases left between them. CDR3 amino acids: CASSRRDGYTF. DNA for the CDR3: TGTGCCAGCAGTCGTAGGGATGGCTACACCTTC.

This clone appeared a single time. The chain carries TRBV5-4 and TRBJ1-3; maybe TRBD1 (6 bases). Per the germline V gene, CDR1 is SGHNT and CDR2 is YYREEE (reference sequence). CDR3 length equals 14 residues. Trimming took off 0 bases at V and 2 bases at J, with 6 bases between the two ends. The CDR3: CASSLAGAGNTIYF. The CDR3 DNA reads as TGTGCCAGCAGCTTGGCAGGGGCTGGAAACACCATATATTTT.

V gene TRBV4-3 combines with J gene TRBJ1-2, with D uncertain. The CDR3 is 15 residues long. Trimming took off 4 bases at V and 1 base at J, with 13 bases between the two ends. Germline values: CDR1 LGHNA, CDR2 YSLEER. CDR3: CASSPQRTGNYGYTF. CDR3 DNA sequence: TGCGCCAGCAGCCCCCAGAGGACGGGTAACTATGGCTACACCTTC.

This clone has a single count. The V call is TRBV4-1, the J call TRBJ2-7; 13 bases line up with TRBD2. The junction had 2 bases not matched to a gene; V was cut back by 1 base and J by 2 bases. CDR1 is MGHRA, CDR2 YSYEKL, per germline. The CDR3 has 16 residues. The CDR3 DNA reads TGCGCCAGCAGCCAAGTACTAGCGGGAGGGCCCTACGAGCAGTACTTC. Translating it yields CASSQVLAGGPYEQYF.

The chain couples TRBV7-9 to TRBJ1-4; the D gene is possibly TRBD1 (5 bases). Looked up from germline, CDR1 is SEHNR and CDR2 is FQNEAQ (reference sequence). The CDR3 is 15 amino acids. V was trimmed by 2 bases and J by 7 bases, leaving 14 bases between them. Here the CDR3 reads CASSLRRQGSEKLFF. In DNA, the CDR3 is TGTGCCAGCAGCTTACGTCGGCAGGGATCTGAAAAACTGTTTTTT. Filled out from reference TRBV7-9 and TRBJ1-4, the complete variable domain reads DTGVSQNPRHKITKRGQNVTFRCDPISEHNRLYWYRQTLGQGPEFLTYFQNEAQLEKSRLLSDRFSAERPKGSFSTLEIQRTEQGDSAMYLCASSLRRQGSEKLFFGSGTQLSVL.

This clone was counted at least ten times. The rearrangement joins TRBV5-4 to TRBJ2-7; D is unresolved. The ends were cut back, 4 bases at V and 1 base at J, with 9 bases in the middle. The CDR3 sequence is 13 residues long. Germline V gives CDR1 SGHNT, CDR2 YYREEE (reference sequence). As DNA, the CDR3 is TGTGCCAGCAGCGTATTAGGTTCCTACGAGCAGTACTTC. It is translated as CASSVLGSYEQYF.

The CDR3 region has the DNA TGTGCCAGCAGCTTAGTGACCGGGTCGGATAGCAATCAGCCCCAGCATTTT. Translated: CASSLVTGSDSNQPQHF. The chain couples TRBV7-9 to TRBJ1-5; the D is unclear. V dropped 1 base and J dropped 0 bases, with 13 bases sitting between them. The germline V gene has CDR1 SEHNR and CDR2 FQNEAQ (reference sequence). This CDR3 is 17 amino acids long.

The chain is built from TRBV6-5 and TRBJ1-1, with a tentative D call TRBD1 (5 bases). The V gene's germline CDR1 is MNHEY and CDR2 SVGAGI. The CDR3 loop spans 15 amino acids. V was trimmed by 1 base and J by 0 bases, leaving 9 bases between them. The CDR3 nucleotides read TGTGCCAGCAGTTACTTCCAGGGTTTGAACACTGAAGCTTTCTTT. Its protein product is CASSYFQGLNTEAFF.

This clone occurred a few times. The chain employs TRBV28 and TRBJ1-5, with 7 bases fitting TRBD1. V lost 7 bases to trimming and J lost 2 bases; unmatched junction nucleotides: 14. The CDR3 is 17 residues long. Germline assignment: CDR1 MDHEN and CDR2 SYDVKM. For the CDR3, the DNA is TGTGCCAGCACCAGGGGGGGCAGGGCCGGAGGCAATCAGCCCCAGCATTTT. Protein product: CASTRGGRAGGNQPQHF.

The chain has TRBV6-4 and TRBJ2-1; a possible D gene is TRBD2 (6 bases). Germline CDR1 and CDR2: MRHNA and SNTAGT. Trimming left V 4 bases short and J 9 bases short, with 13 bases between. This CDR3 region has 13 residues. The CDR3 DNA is TGTGCCAGCAGTGCAATAAGGGGAGGTGAGCAGTTCTTC. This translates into CASSAIRGGEQFF.

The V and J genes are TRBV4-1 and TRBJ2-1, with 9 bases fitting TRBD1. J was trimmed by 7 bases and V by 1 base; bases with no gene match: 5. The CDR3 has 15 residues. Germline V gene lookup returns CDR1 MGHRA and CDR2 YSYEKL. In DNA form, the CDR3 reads TGCGCCAGCAGCCAAGTCACAGGGGGCGGAAATGAGCAGTTCTTC. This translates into CASSQVTGGGNEQFF.

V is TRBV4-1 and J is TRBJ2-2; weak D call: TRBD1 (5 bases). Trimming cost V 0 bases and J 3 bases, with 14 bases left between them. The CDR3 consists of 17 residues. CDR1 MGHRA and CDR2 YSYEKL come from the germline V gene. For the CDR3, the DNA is TGCGCCAGCAGCCAAGAGGTTGCCAGGGCGCACACCGGGGAGCTGTTTTTT. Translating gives CASSQEVARAHTGELFF.

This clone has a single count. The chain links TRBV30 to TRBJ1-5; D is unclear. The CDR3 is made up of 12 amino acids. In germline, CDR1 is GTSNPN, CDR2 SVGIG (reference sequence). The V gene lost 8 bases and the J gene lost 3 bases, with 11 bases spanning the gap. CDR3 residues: CAVGYPNQPQHF. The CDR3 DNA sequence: TGTGCCGTTGGATACCCCAATCAGCCCCAGCATTTT.

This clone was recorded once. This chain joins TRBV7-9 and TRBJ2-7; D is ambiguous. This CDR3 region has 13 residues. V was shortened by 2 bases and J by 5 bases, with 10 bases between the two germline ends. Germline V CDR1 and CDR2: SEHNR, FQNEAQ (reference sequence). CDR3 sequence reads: CASSLLVQDEQYF. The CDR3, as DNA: TGTGCCAGCAGCTTACTGGTCCAGGACGAGCAGTACTTC. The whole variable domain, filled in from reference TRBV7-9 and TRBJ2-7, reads DTGVSQNPRHKITKRGQNVTFRCDPISEHNRLYWYRQTLGQGPEFLTYFQNEAQLEKSRLLSDRFSAERPKGSFSTLEIQRTEQGDSAMYLCASSLLVQDEQYFGPGTRLTVT.

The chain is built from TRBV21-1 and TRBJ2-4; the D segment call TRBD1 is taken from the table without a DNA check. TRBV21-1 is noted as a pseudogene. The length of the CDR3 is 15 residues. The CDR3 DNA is TGTGCCAGCAGCATTCGACAGGGGCCGAAAAACATTCAGTACTTC. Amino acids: CASSIRQGPKNIQYF.